These T cell receptor beta chains were read from a single sample in a study of T cell changes during pregnancy in multiple sclerosis. Profiled with immunoSEQ multiplex PCR; TCRdb holds only in-frame clones, not every one. The data show under 60,000 clones, around 92% seen once. Sequencing was performed on CD4+ T cells from peripheral blood mononuclear cells, taken after pregnancy. These receptors were obtained from a female donor with multiple sclerosis, enrolled in a pregnancy study. Each CDR3 is given with its conserved first and last residue. D genes are given only for firm matches. Some rows mark clone size as missing; the rest say once, few, many or name a class of expanded clone.

d_call: -
v_call: TRBV25-1
clone_size: -
j_call: TRBJ2-4
cdr3_aa: CASSGRGGDIQYF
cdr3_nt: TGTGCCAGCAGTGGCAGGGGAGGGGACATTCAGTACTTC

d_call: TRBD1
v_call: TRBV5-1
clone_size: -
j_call: TRBJ1-1
cdr3_aa: CASRRDTTGGYTEAFF
cdr3_nt: TGCGCCAGCAGACGAGATACTACAGGGGGCTACACTGAAGCTTTCTTT

d_call: -
v_call: TRBV11-1
clone_size: -
j_call: TRBJ2-1
cdr3_aa: CASSPPRQNDEQFF
cdr3_nt: TGTGCCAGCAGCCCTCCCAGACAAAACGATGAGCAGTTCTTC

d_call: TRBD1
v_call: TRBV18
clone_size: -
j_call: TRBJ1-6
cdr3_aa: CASSQDRGDSPLHF
cdr3_nt: TGTGCCAGCTCACAGGACAGGGGTGATTCACCCCTCCACTTT

d_call: TRBD2
v_call: TRBV6-6
clone_size: once
j_call: TRBJ2-3
cdr3_aa: CASSYASGRSTDTQYF
cdr3_nt: TGTGCCAGCAGTTACGCTAGCGGGAGGAGCACAGATACGCAGTATTTT

d_call: TRBD2
v_call: TRBV4-3
clone_size: -
j_call: TRBJ2-7
cdr3_aa: CASSQEAQLAGGYEQYF
cdr3_nt: TGCGCCAGCAGCCAAGAGGCCCAACTAGCGGGAGGTTACGAGCAGTACTTC

d_call: -
v_call: TRBV10-3
clone_size: -
j_call: TRBJ2-7
cdr3_aa: CAISEVGRGIEQYF
cdr3_nt: TGTGCCATCAGTGAAGTTGGCAGGGGAATCGAGCAGTACTTC

d_call: TRBD1
v_call: TRBV19
clone_size: -
j_call: TRBJ2-4
cdr3_aa: CASSYRDSLAKNIQYF
cdr3_nt: TGTGCCAGTAGTTACCGGGACAGCCTAGCCAAAAACATTCAGTACTTC

d_call: TRBD1
v_call: TRBV28
clone_size: once
j_call: TRBJ2-6
cdr3_aa: CASSLFRGSSGANVLTF
cdr3_nt: TGTGCCAGCAGTTTGTTCAGGGGGAGCTCTGGGGCCAACGTCCTGACTTTC

d_call: TRBD1
v_call: TRBV18
clone_size: few
j_call: TRBJ2-2
cdr3_aa: CASSPIATGETGELFF
cdr3_nt: TGTGCCAGCTCACCAATAGCGACAGGGGAAACCGGGGAGCTGTTTTTT

d_call: TRBD1
v_call: TRBV7-6
clone_size: -
j_call: TRBJ1-5
cdr3_aa: CASSTWTGKYQPQHF
cdr3_nt: TGTGCCAGCAGCACTTGGACAGGGAAATATCAGCCCCAGCATTTT

d_call: -
v_call: TRBV19
clone_size: -
j_call: TRBJ1-3
cdr3_aa: CASSFNSGNTIYF
cdr3_nt: TGTGCCAGTAGTTTTAATTCTGGAAACACCATATATTTT

d_call: -
v_call: TRBV7-2
clone_size: -
j_call: TRBJ2-7
cdr3_aa: CASSLSASPSYEQYF
cdr3_nt: TGTGCCAGCAGCTTATCAGCGTCCCCCTCCTACGAGCAGTACTTC

d_call: TRBD2
v_call: TRBV13
clone_size: -
j_call: TRBJ2-1
cdr3_aa: CASSFRTSGRGSMDEQFF
cdr3_nt: TGTGCCAGCAGCTTCCGAACTAGCGGGAGGGGGAGTATGGATGAGCAGTTCTTC

d_call: TRBD1
v_call: TRBV5-1
clone_size: -
j_call: TRBJ2-6
cdr3_aa: CASSLGGTGGRANVLTF
cdr3_nt: TGCGCCAGCAGCTTGGGAGGGACAGGGGGAAGGGCCAACGTCCTGACTTTC

d_call: -
v_call: TRBV4-3
clone_size: -
j_call: TRBJ2-5
cdr3_aa: CASSQDATSETQYF
cdr3_nt: TGCGCCAGCAGCCAAGATGCAACATCCGAGACCCAGTACTTC

d_call: -
v_call: TRBV5-4
clone_size: -
j_call: TRBJ2-3
cdr3_aa: CASSTNTRGSTDTQYF
cdr3_nt: TGTGCCAGCAGCACCAATACTAGAGGTTCCACAGATACGCAGTATTTT

d_call: -
v_call: TRBV13
clone_size: -
j_call: TRBJ2-5
cdr3_aa: CASSIRGFQETQYF
cdr3_nt: TGTGCCAGCAGCATCAGGGGCTTCCAAGAGACCCAGTACTTC

d_call: -
v_call: TRBV14
clone_size: medium-sized
j_call: TRBJ1-1
cdr3_aa: CASSQGGRNTEAFF
cdr3_nt: TGTGCCAGCAGCCAAGGTGGCAGGAACACTGAAGCTTTCTTT

d_call: TRBD2
v_call: TRBV27
clone_size: -
j_call: TRBJ2-1
cdr3_aa: CASSLSFLAGNNEQFF
cdr3_nt: TGTGCCAGCAGTTTATCCTTTCTAGCGGGGAACAATGAGCAGTTCTTC

d_call: -
v_call: TRBV4-3
clone_size: -
j_call: TRBJ1-5
cdr3_aa: CASSQDLAADQPQHF
cdr3_nt: TGCGCCAGCAGCCAAGATCTTGCTGCGGATCAGCCCCAGCATTTT

d_call: TRBD2
v_call: TRBV10-3
clone_size: -
j_call: TRBJ2-7
cdr3_aa: CAISKPGLAESYEQYF
cdr3_nt: TGTGCCATCAGTAAGCCTGGACTAGCGGAATCCTACGAGCAGTACTTC

d_call: TRBD1
v_call: TRBV2
clone_size: -
j_call: TRBJ2-6
cdr3_aa: CASRDRGLGANVLTF
cdr3_nt: TGTGCCAGCAGGGACAGGGGCTTAGGGGCCAACGTCCTGACTTTC

d_call: -
v_call: TRBV7-9
clone_size: -
j_call: TRBJ2-3
cdr3_aa: CASSVLASGGTDTQYF
cdr3_nt: TGTGCCAGCAGCGTTCTGGCCTCGGGGGGCACAGATACGCAGTATTTT

d_call: TRBD2
v_call: TRBV7-6
clone_size: -
j_call: TRBJ2-7
cdr3_aa: CASSLGGTSGRSYEQYF
cdr3_nt: TGTGCCAGCAGCTTAGGCGGGACTAGCGGGAGAAGCTACGAGCAGTACTTC

d_call: TRBD2
v_call: TRBV15
clone_size: -
j_call: TRBJ2-3
cdr3_aa: CATSISGRTDTQYF
cdr3_nt: TGTGCCACCAGCATTAGCGGGCGGACAGATACGCAGTATTTT

d_call: -
v_call: TRBV11-2
clone_size: once
j_call: TRBJ2-3
cdr3_aa: CASRQQSGPTDTQYF
cdr3_nt: TGTGCCAGCAGACAACAAAGCGGTCCCACAGATACGCAGTATTTT

d_call: TRBD1
v_call: TRBV5-8
clone_size: -
j_call: TRBJ2-7
cdr3_aa: CASSSPGQGVYEQYF
cdr3_nt: TGTGCCAGCAGCTCACCGGGACAGGGGGTCTACGAGCAGTACTTC

d_call: TRBD1
v_call: TRBV5-1
clone_size: -
j_call: TRBJ2-1
cdr3_aa: CASSLGDRGRRDEQFF
cdr3_nt: TGCGCCAGCAGCTTGGGGGACAGGGGGCGTCGAGATGAGCAGTTCTTC

d_call: -
v_call: TRBV30
clone_size: once
j_call: TRBJ1-4
cdr3_aa: CAWRRRRRTDEKLFF
cdr3_nt: TGTGCCTGGAGAAGGAGGAGACGGACAGATGAAAAACTGTTTTTT

d_call: TRBD1
v_call: TRBV2
clone_size: -
j_call: TRBJ2-2
cdr3_aa: CASRGDRVDGELFF
cdr3_nt: TGTGCCAGCAGAGGAGACAGGGTAGACGGGGAGCTGTTTTTT

d_call: -
v_call: TRBV6-5
clone_size: -
j_call: TRBJ2-3
cdr3_aa: CASSHGSDTQYF
cdr3_nt: TGTGCCAGCAGTCACGGGTCGGATACGCAGTATTTT

d_call: -
v_call: TRBV29-1
clone_size: -
j_call: TRBJ2-3
cdr3_aa: CSVSGQLLTDTQYF
cdr3_nt: TGCAGCGTTTCTGGACAGCTTCTCACAGATACGCAGTATTTT

d_call: TRBD1
v_call: TRBV28
clone_size: -
j_call: TRBJ1-4
cdr3_aa: CASIYSMGTGVDVNEKLFF
cdr3_nt: TGTGCCAGCATTTATTCAATGGGGACAGGCGTCGACGTAAATGAAAAACTGTTTTTT

d_call: -
v_call: TRBV29-1
clone_size: -
j_call: TRBJ2-5
cdr3_aa: CSVESGGETQYF
cdr3_nt: TGCAGCGTTGAATCAGGTGGGGAGACCCAGTACTTC

d_call: TRBD2
v_call: TRBV7-9
clone_size: -
j_call: TRBJ2-7
cdr3_aa: CASSLWTGEGEQYF
cdr3_nt: TGTGCCAGCAGCTTATGGACGGGGGAGGGCGAGCAGTACTTC

d_call: TRBD1
v_call: TRBV18
clone_size: -
j_call: TRBJ2-5
cdr3_aa: CASSQTGKETQYF
cdr3_nt: TGTGCCAGCTCACAGACAGGGAAAGAGACCCAGTACTTC

d_call: -
v_call: TRBV2
clone_size: -
j_call: TRBJ2-7
cdr3_aa: CASREDSTYEQYF
cdr3_nt: TGTGCCAGCAGGGAGGACAGCACCTACGAGCAGTACTTC

d_call: TRBD2
v_call: TRBV5-5
clone_size: once
j_call: TRBJ2-1
cdr3_aa: CASSLGGLRAGVSYNEQFF
cdr3_nt: TGTGCCAGCAGCTTGGGAGGGCTTCGAGCGGGAGTATCCTACAATGAGCAGTTCTTC

d_call: TRBD1
v_call: TRBV7-2
clone_size: -
j_call: TRBJ1-2
cdr3_aa: CASSLIQGATLGRGYTF
cdr3_nt: TGTGCCAGCAGCTTAATCCAGGGGGCTACCCTCGGGCGAGGCTACACCTTC

d_call: TRBD1
v_call: TRBV10-3
clone_size: -
j_call: TRBJ1-1
cdr3_aa: CAISGQGNTEAFF
cdr3_nt: TGTGCCATCAGTGGACAGGGAAACACTGAAGCTTTCTTT

d_call: TRBD2
v_call: TRBV4-2
clone_size: -
j_call: TRBJ2-7
cdr3_aa: CASSQIAGYEQYF
cdr3_nt: TGTGCCAGCAGCCAAATAGCGGGATACGAGCAGTACTTC

d_call: TRBD2
v_call: TRBV28
clone_size: -
j_call: TRBJ2-7
cdr3_aa: CASSSLSGPGGYEQYF
cdr3_nt: TGTGCCAGCAGTTCCCTTAGCGGGCCGGGGGGATACGAGCAGTACTTC

d_call: -
v_call: TRBV13
clone_size: -
j_call: TRBJ2-6
cdr3_aa: CASSAAKREQGKAGANVLTF
cdr3_nt: TGTGCCAGCAGCGCAGCTAAAAGGGAACAGGGTAAAGCTGGGGCCAACGTCCTGACTTTC

d_call: TRBD2
v_call: TRBV18
clone_size: -
j_call: TRBJ2-2
cdr3_aa: CASCLTSGTNTGELFF
cdr3_nt: TGTGCCAGCTGCCTGACTAGCGGGACGAACACCGGGGAGCTGTTTTTT

d_call: TRBD2
v_call: TRBV11-1
clone_size: -
j_call: TRBJ2-7
cdr3_aa: CASSSPTSGKYYEQYF
cdr3_nt: TGTGCCAGCAGCTCGCCCACTAGCGGGAAGTACTACGAGCAGTACTTC

d_call: -
v_call: TRBV6-5
clone_size: -
j_call: TRBJ1-2
cdr3_aa: CASSYEGSYGYTF
cdr3_nt: TGTGCCAGCAGTTACGAGGGATCCTATGGCTACACCTTC

d_call: -
v_call: TRBV6-5
clone_size: -
j_call: TRBJ2-3
cdr3_aa: CATHGTAGQDTQYF
cdr3_nt: TGTGCCACTCACGGGACAGCGGGCCAGGATACGCAGTATTTT

d_call: -
v_call: TRBV7-9
clone_size: -
j_call: TRBJ1-1
cdr3_aa: CASSLVGQLNTEAFF
cdr3_nt: TGTGCCAGCAGCTTAGTTGGACAGCTGAACACTGAAGCTTTCTTT

d_call: TRBD2
v_call: TRBV5-4
clone_size: -
j_call: TRBJ2-5
cdr3_aa: CASSEGLAGGETQYF
cdr3_nt: TGTGCCAGCAGCGAGGGACTAGCGGGAGGAGAGACCCAGTACTTC

d_call: TRBD1
v_call: TRBV6-1
clone_size: -
j_call: TRBJ2-5
cdr3_aa: CASSYGTGSETQYF
cdr3_nt: TGTGCCAGCAGCTATGGGACAGGGAGCGAGACCCAGTACTTC

d_call: -
v_call: TRBV28
clone_size: -
j_call: TRBJ2-7
cdr3_aa: CASSFKKGLKSYEQYF
cdr3_nt: TGTGCCAGCAGTTTTAAAAAGGGGTTAAAGTCCTACGAGCAGTACTTC

d_call: TRBD2
v_call: TRBV9
clone_size: -
j_call: TRBJ2-1
cdr3_aa: CASSVRLAAINEQFF
cdr3_nt: TGTGCCAGCAGCGTACGTCTAGCGGCCATCAATGAGCAGTTCTTC

d_call: -
v_call: TRBV5-4
clone_size: -
j_call: TRBJ2-5
cdr3_aa: CASSFGSQETQYF
cdr3_nt: TGTGCCAGCAGTTTCGGGAGCCAAGAGACCCAGTACTTC